This T cell receptor (beta chain) is drawn from a study of T cell responses to AZD1222 COVID-19 vaccine. Note on this clone: Its specificity is not known.

Using immunoSEQ multiplex PCR, the repertoire was profiled, and TCRdb retains in-frame clones only, with some absent. The profile shows around 160,000 clones, around 88% of them singletons. Study-wide results and limits: Spike was spanned by vaccine-associated CD4 TCRs, which were dominant at 160-218 and 743-854.

The sequences come from peripheral blood, collected on day 0 of AZD1222 vaccination. The TCR sequence derives from an adult in good health.

CDR3 coding DNA: TGTGCCAGCAGCTTAGTAGAGGGAGTCGATGGCTACACCTTC. Protein product: CASSLVEGVDGYTF. The genes are TRBV7-9 and TRBJ1-2; D uncertain. The germline V gene has CDR1 SEHNR and CDR2 FQNEAQ (reference sequence). The CDR3 covers 14 residues. Deletions cut 1 base from V and 6 bases from J, with 12 bases between.